The entry below describes one T cell receptor beta chain. The antigen is unknown. The authors' processing: ImmunoSEQ gave junction-only sequences without quality scores, so filtering differed. The assay was immunoSEQ multiplex PCR, and TCRdb's table has in-frame clones only and misses some. Clonal size and the V and J genes are those of that table, whereas D and trimming came from the DNA. The top ten hold more than 20% of the sample, which has roughly 890,000 clones, over 90% seen once. CD45RO-negative cells were positively selected for CCR7, leaving out terminally differentiated effector memory CD45RA+ cells. This entry comes from a study of shared clonotypes between healthy human individuals. Turning to the study itself: Each donor had three CD4 naive, three CD4 memory, two CD8 naive and one CD8 memory plate. Study-wide results and caveats: As a rule, naive subsets had a larger estimated richness than memory subsets.

CDR3 length: 15 amino acids. V shed 3 bases and J shed 4 bases, with 17 bases lying between them. CDR1 is SGDLS, CDR2 YYNGEE, per germline. This clonotype was obtained from a man between 25 and 39 years old in good health. Sequencing input: naive CD8+ T cells sorted from blood. The rearrangement uses TRBV9 and TRBJ2-7; D is possibly TRBD1 (6 bases). The CDR3: CASSAQGHGNYEQYF. The CDR3 DNA follows: TGTGCCAGCAGCGCACAGGGCCACGGAAATTACGAGCAGTACTTC.